At least ten counts were recorded for the clone carrying this T cell receptor (beta chain). Its matching antigen is unknown. The entry originates in a study of T cells in Graves' hyperthyroidism and ophthalmopathy. Points from the study as a whole: Clonotypes that were expanded in thyroid above 0.001 mostly appeared in blood too. By a 13 V-J model, ophthalmopathy was set apart from stable hyperthyroidism. Ophthalmopathy prediction by the model preceded onset by a median about 6 months.

The investigators amplified TCR beta CDR3 regions from RNA transcripts. Carried out on the TCR CDR3, a first-round RT-PCR used the HTBI primer set. One entry per CDR3 protein, called by TCRdb with MiXCR from the multiplex PCR reads. The table includes approximately 430,000 distinct CDR3 sequences, about 14% detected once. Per germline, CDR1 LNHNV and CDR2 YYDKDF (reference sequence). The CDR3 loop spans 18 amino acids. V was trimmed by 0 bases and J by 1 base, leaving 18 bases between them. Patients were excluded for uncontrolled infection, other autoimmune disease, pregnancy or lactation. The TCR originated in a man between 18 and 35 years old with Graves' ophthalmopathy. What was sequenced was blood. The genes are TRBV15 and TRBJ2-5; weak D call: TRBD2 (6 bases). This chain's CDR3 is CATSRDWGDLRGQETQYF. The CDR3 region has the DNA TGTGCCACCAGCAGAGATTGGGGGGACCTACGTGGCCAAGAGACCCAGTACTTC.